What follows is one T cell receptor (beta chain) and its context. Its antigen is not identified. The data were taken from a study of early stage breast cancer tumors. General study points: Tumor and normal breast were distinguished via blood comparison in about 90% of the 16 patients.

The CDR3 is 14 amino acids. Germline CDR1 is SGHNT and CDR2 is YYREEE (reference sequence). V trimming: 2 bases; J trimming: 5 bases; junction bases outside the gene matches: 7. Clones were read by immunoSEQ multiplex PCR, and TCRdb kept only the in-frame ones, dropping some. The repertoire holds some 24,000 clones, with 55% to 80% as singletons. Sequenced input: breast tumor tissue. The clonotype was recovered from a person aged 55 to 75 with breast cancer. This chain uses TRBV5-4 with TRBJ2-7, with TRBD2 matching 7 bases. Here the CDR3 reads CASSFGGSHDEQYF. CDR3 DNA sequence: TGTGCCAGCAGCTTCGGCGGGAGTCACGACGAGCAGTACTTC.